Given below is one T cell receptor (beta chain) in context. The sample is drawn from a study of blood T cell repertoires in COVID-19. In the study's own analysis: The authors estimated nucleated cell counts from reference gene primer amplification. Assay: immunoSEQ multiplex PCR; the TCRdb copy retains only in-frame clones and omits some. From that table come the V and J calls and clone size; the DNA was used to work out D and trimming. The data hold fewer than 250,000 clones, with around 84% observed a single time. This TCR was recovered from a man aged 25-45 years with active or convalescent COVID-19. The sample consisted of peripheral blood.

CDR3 coding DNA: TGCGCCAGCAGCCAAGACCCTAGCGGGGGGAAACAAGAGACCCAGTACTTC. Its protein is CASSQDPSGGKQETQYF. The rearrangement links TRBV4-1 to TRBJ2-5; 11 bases map to TRBD2. This CDR3 region has 17 residues. Germline V gene lookup returns CDR1 MGHRA and CDR2 YSYEKL. J lost 2 bases, V lost 0 bases, and 5 bases had no gene match.